This T cell receptor beta chain was sequenced during a study of T cells in Graves' hyperthyroidism and ophthalmopathy. Amplification of TCR beta CDR3 regions used RNA as the template. The primer set for the first-round RT-PCR of the TCR CDR3 was HTBI. TCRdb used MiXCR to reprocess the multiplex PCR reads, holding one entry per CDR3 protein. The repertoire consists of approximately 400,000 distinct CDR3 sequences, with roughly 14% occurring once and the leading ten covering 11%. This CDR3 has 14 amino acids. Germline V gene data show CDR1 as SGHTA and CDR2 as FQGTGA. The V and J ends lost 1 base and 3 bases respectively, with 9 bases between them. PBMCs were collected from a 10 ml volume of fresh peripheral blood. This clonotype was recorded at least ten times.

This sequence joins TRBV7-3 and TRBJ1-1; D gene ambiguous. The TCR comes from an older woman with Graves' hyperthyroidism. The sequenced material came from blood. This CDR3 reads CASSLRGSYTEAFF. The CDR3 nucleotides are TGTGCCAGCAGCTTAAGGGGTTCTTACACTGAAGCTTTCTTT.